This TCR beta chain was captured in a study of control samples from healthy donors and cancer patients. Sequenced by immunoSEQ multiplex PCR; TCRdb stores in-frame clones only, minus some. Among roughly 160,000 clones listed, just over 95% were seen once. CDR1 and CDR2 from the germline V gene are MNHNS and SASEGT. The CDR3 is made up of 12 amino acids. Trimming took off 2 bases at V and 7 bases at J, with 8 bases between the two ends. This clonotype was sampled from a woman between 25 and 40 years old in good health. Sequencing was carried out using blood. This sequence joins TRBV6-1 and TRBJ1-1, with a tentative D call TRBD1 (5 bases). The CDR3 here is CASSEPQVEAFF. CDR3 DNA: TGTGCCAGCAGTGAACCACAGGTTGAAGCTTTCTTT.